This T cell receptor (beta chain) was sequenced in a study of T cell repertoires in cytomegalovirus infection. The germline gives CDR1 SGHTA, CDR2 FQGNSA. This CDR3 region has 17 residues. The V and J ends lost 4 bases and 5 bases respectively, with 18 bases between them. MiXCR was run by TCRdb on the reads, yielding one entry per CDR3 protein. The sample records some 920,000 distinct CDR3 sequences, approximately 30% being singletons. This clonotype has ten or more counts. The antigen is unknown. This sequence joins TRBV7-2 and TRBJ1-6; D gene ambiguous. The specimen comprised cultured CD8+ T cells from PBMCs, sampled from culture after CMV antigen stimulation. The receptor comes from a human donor in good health (CMV status not recorded). Some clones in this sample may be carry-over from other donors' samples. CDR3 nucleotide sequence: TGTGCCAGCAGCTCACCCACCGCGGACGGAGATAATTCACCCCTCCACTTT. Protein: CASSSPTADGDNSPLHF.